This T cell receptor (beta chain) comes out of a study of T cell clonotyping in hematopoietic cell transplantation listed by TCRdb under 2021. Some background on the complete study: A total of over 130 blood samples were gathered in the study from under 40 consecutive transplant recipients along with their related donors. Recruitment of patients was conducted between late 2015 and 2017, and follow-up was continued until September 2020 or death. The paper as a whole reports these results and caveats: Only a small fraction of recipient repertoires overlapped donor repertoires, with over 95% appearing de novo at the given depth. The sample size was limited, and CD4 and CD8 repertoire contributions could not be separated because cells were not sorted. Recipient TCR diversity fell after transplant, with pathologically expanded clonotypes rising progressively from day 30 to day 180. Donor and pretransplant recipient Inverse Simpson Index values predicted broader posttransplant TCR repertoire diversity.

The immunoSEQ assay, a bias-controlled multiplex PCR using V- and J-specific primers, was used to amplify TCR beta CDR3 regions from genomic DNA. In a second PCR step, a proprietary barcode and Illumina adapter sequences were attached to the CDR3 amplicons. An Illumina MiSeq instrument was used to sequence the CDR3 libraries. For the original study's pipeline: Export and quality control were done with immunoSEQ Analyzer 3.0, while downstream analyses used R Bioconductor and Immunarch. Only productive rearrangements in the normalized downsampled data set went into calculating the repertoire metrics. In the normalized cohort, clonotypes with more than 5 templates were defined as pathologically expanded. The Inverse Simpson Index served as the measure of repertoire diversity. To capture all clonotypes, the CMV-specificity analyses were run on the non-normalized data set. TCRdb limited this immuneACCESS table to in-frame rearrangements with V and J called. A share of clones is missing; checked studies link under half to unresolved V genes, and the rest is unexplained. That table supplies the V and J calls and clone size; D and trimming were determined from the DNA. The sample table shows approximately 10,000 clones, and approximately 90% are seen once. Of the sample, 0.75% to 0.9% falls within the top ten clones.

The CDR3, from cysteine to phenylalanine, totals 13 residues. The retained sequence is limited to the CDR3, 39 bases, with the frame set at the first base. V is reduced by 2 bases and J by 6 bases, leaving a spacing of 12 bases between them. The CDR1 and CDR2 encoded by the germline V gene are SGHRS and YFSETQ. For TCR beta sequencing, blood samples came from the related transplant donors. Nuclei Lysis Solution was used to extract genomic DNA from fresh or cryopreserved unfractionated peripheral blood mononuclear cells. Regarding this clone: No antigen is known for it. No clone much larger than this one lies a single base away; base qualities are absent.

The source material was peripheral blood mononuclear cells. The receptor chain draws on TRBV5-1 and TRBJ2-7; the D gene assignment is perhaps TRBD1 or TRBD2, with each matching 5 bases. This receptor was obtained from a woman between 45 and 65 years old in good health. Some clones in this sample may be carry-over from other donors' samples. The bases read TGCGCCAGCAGCTTCGGTGGGGGAAGCGAGCAGTACTTC. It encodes CASSFGGGSEQYF.